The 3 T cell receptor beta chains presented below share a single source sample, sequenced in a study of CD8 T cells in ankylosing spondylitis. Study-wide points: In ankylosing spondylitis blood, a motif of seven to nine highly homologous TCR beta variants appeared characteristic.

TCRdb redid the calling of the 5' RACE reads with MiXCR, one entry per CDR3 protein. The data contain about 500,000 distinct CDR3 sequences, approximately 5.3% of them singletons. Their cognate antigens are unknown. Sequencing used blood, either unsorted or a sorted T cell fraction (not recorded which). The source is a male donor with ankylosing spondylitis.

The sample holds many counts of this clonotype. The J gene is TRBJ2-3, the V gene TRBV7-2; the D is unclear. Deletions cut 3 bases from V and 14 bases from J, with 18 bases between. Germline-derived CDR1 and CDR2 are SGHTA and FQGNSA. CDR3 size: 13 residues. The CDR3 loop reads CASSLRPASDVYF. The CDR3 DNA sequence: TGTGCCAGCAGCTTGAGACCGGCCAGTGACGTGTATTTT.

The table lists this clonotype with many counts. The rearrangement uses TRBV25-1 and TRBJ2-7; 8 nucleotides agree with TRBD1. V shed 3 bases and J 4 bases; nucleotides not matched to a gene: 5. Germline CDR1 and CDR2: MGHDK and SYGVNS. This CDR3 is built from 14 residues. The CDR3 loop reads CASSDGQGFYEQYF. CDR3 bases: TGTGCCAGCAGTGATGGACAGGGTTTTTACGAGCAGTACTTC.

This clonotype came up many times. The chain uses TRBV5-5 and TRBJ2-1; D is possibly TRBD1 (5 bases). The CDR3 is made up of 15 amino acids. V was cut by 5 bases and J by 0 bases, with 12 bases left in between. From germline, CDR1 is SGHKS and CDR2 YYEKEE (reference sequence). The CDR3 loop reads CASSSVQGSYNEQFF. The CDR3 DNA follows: TGTGCCAGCAGTTCGGTTCAGGGCTCCTACAATGAGCAGTTCTTC.